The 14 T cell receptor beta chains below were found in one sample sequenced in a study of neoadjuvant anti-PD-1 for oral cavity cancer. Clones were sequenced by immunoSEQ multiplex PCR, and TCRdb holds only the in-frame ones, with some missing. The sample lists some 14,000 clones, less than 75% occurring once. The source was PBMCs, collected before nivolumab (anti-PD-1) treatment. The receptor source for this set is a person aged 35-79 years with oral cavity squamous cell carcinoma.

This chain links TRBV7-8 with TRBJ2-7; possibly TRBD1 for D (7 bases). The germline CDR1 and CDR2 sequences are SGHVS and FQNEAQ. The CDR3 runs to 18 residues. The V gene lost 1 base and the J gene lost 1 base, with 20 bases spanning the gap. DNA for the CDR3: TGTGCCAGCAGCTTAGTATGGGGGGTCCCGGGACAGTCCTACGAGCAGTACTTC. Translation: CASSLVWGVPGQSYEQYF. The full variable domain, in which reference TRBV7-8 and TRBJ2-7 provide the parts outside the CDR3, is GAGVSQSPRYKVAKRGQDVALRCDPISGHVSLFWYQQALGQGPEFLTYFQNEAQLDKSGLPSDRFFAERPEGSVSTLKIQRTQQEDSAVYLCASSLVWGVPGQSYEQYFGPGTRLTVT.

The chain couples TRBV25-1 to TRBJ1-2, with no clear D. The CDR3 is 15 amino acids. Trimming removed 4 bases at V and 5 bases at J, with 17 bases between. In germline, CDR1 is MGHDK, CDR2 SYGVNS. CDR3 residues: CASSGTRSTRYGYTF. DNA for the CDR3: TGTGCCAGCAGTGGTACTAGAAGCACGCGGTATGGCTACACCTTC.

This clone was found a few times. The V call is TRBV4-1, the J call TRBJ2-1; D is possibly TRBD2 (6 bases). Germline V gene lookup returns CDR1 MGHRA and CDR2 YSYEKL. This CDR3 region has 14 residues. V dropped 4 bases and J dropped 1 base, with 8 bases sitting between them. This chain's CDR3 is CASSLGSSYNEQFF. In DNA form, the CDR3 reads TGCGCCAGCAGCCTCGGGAGTTCCTACAATGAGCAGTTCTTC.

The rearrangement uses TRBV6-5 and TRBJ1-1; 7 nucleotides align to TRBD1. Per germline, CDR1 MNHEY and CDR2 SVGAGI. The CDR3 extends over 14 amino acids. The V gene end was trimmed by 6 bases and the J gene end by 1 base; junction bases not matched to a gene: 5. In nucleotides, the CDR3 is TGTGCCAGCAGCCCCAGGGGGTCGAACACTGAAGCTTTCTTT. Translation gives CASSPRGSNTEAFF.

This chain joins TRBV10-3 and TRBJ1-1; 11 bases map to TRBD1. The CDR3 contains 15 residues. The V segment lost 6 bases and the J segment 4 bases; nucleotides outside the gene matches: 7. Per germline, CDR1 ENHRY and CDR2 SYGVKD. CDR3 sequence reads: CAISPGTGGSTEAFF. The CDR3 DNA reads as TGTGCCATCAGCCCCGGGACAGGGGGATCCACTGAAGCTTTCTTT.

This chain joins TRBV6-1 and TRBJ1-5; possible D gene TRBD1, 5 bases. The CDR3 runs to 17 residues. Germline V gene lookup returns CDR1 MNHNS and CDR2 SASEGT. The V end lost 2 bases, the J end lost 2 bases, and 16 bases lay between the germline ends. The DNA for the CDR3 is TGTGCCAGCAGTGAACGGAGCGTTAGGGGCGGCAATCAGCCCCAGCATTTT. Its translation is CASSERSVRGGNQPQHF.

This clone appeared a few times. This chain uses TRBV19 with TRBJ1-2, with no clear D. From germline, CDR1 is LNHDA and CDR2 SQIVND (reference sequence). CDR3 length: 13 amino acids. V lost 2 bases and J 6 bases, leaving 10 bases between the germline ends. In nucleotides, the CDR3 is TGTGCCAGTAGTATACTTGGGGTAGATGGCTACACCTTC. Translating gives CASSILGVDGYTF.

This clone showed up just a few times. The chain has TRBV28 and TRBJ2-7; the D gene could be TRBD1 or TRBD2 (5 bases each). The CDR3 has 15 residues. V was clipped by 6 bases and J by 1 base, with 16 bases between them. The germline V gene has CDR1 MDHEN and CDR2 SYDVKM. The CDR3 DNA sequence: TGTGCCAGCAGAGGTGGTGGTGGGGGTTCCTACGAGCAGTACTTC. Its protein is CASRGGGGGSYEQYF.

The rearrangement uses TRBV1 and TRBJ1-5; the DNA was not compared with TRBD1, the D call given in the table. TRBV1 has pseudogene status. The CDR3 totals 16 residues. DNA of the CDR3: TGCACCAGCAGCCACTTCGACAGGGTGTACAATCAGCCCCAGCATTTT. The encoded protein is CTSSHFDRVYNQPQHF.

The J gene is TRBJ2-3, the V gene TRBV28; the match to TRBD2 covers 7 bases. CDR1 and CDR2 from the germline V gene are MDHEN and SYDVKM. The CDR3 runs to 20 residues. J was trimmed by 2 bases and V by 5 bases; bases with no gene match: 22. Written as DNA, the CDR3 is TGTGCCAGCAGTCTCTTGGGGGGGTCGGGACTCTCGACATACACAGATACGCAGTATTTT. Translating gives CASSLLGGSGLSTYTDTQYF.

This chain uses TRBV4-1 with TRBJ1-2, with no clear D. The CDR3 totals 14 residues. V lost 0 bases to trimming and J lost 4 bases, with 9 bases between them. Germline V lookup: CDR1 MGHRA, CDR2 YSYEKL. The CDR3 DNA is TGCGCCAGCAGCCAAGACGGAGGCTTCTATGGCTACACCTTC. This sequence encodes CASSQDGGFYGYTF.

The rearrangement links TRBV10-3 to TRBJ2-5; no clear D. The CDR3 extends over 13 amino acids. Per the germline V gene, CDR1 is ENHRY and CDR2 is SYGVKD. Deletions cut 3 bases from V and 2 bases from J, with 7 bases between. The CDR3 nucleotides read TGTGCCATCAGTGAACGGCAGCAAGAGACCCAGTACTTC. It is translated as CAISERQQETQYF.

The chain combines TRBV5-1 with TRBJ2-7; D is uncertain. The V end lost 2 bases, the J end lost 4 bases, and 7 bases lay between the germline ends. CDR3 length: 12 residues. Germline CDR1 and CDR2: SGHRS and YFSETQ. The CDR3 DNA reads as TGCGCCAGCAGCTTTTCCGGGTACGAGCAGTACTTC. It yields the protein CASSFSGYEQYF.

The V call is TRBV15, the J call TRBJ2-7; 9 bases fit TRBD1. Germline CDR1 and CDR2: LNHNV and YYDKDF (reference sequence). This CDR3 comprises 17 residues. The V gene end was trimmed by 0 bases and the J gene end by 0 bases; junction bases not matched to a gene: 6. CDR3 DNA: TGTGCCACCAGCAGAGATTGGGGGACAGGGACCTCCTACGAGCAGTACTTC. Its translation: CATSRDWGTGTSYEQYF.